The rows below give T cell receptor beta chains drawn from one sample of a study of T cell responses to AZD1222 COVID-19 vaccine. Assay used: immunoSEQ multiplex PCR; TCRdb lists only in-frame clones, some missing. This sample carries under 150,000 clones, around 88% of them seen once, and the ten largest clones take 6.5%. Source: peripheral blood, taken 28 days after the second AZD1222 dose. The receptors were sampled from an adult who received the AZD1222 COVID-19 vaccine. The CDR3 runs from the conserved cysteine through the conserved F or W. Each record gives: V gene, J gene, CDR3 protein.

>TRBV5-4|TRBJ1-6
CASSLSQGDYSPLHF
>TRBV6-5|TRBJ2-5
CASRFGQLSQETQYF
>TRBV7-9|TRBJ2-1
CASSLEPGLAGYNEQFF
>TRBV7-2|TRBJ1-5
CASSPEGLQPQHF
>TRBV5-5|TRBJ1-1
CASSWAQGGNTEAFF
>TRBV30|TRBJ1-4
CAWSKTSGEKLFF
>TRBV5-4|TRBJ2-3
CASSYATSTDTQYF
>TRBV6-2/TRBV6-3|TRBJ1-2
CASSSNNKGGYTF
>TRBV28|TRBJ1-5
CASSWGQPGNQPQHF
>TRBV18|TRBJ2-3
CASSPQSLSADTQYF
>TRBV7-2|TRBJ1-2
CASSSRVAGYTF
>TRBV6-5|TRBJ1-6
CASRDTGLGSPLHF
>TRBV7-2|TRBJ2-7
CASSLAYNSYEQYF
>TRBV3-1/TRBV3-2|TRBJ2-7
CASSQDTGMTGAYEQYF
>TRBV20-1|TRBJ1-1
CSASEYGGLNTEAFF
>TRBV4-2|TRBJ1-4
CASSPGQAATNEKLFF
>TRBV3-1/TRBV3-2|TRBJ2-7
CASSQTWDISYEQYF
>TRBV6-2/TRBV6-3|TRBJ2-7
CASSYGAGPYAEQYF
>TRBV4-3|TRBJ1-2
CASSQDTGGSYGYTF
>TRBV3-1/TRBV3-2|TRBJ2-1
CASSPAGGAASEQFF
>TRBV5-1|TRBJ2-3
CASSLGALLLTDTQYF
>TRBV9|TRBJ2-7
CASSVSGGTTYEQYF
>TRBV3-1/TRBV3-2|TRBJ1-2
CASSPGLVYGYTF
>TRBV19|TRBJ1-3
CASKAEPSGNTIYF
>TRBV2|TRBJ1-4
CASSEGGYEKLFF
>TRBV6-5|TRBJ2-7
CASSYAVTGSYEQYF
>TRBV19|TRBJ1-6
CASSITLASFTLHF
>TRBV18|TRBJ2-3
CASSPSGLREDTQYF
>TRBV4-3|TRBJ2-7
CASSQDLEGVGEQYF
>TRBV18|TRBJ1-2
CASSPVRTTPGYGYTF
>TRBV6-5|TRBJ2-1
CASSRTGTLYNEQFF
>TRBV12-3/TRBV12-4|TRBJ1-4
CASSLATDEKLFF
>TRBV4-3|TRBJ1-4
CASSPWQGELFF
>TRBV7-2|TRBJ1-6
CASSPDSGRALHF
>TRBV7-2|TRBJ1-1
CASIRDRSGTEAFF
>TRBV6-2/TRBV6-3|TRBJ1-5
CASSLGTYSNQPQHF
>TRBV19|TRBJ1-3
CASSPQGTSGNTIYF
>TRBV10-1|TRBJ1-4
CASEEIRGGIPTNEKLFF
>TRBV4-1|TRBJ1-1
CASSRQERGAEAFF
>TRBV29-1|TRBJ2-7
CSVEDRAGGYEQYF
>TRBV4-1|TRBJ1-3
CASSQDRASGNTIYF
>TRBV7-9|TRBJ2-5
CASSKEQGLGETQYF
>TRBV19|TRBJ1-3
CASSLLLSGNTIYF
>TRBV3-1/TRBV3-2|TRBJ2-5
CASSQGGETQYF
>TRBV12-3/TRBV12-4|TRBJ1-2
CASSLENYGYTF
>TRBV2|TRBJ1-5
CASSEAASNQPQHF
>TRBV2|TRBJ1-2
CASRRTGEGYTF
>TRBV7-2|TRBJ1-1
CASRPQTGRNTEAFF
>TRBV4-1|TRBJ2-3
CASSQDGALTDTQYF
>TRBV6-2/TRBV6-3|TRBJ1-2
CASSYAGSYTF
>TRBV7-9|TRBJ1-1
CASSLNGGHTEAFF
>TRBV18|TRBJ1-1
CASSRDLFEAFF